This TCR beta chain derives from a study of T cell repertoires in cytomegalovirus infection. Study results and limitations: CMV-specific TCR beta clonotypes restricted by HLA-C dominated the ex vivo response.

TCRdb analysed the reads with MiXCR anew, one entry per CDR3 protein. The data hold 450,000 to 650,000 distinct CDR3 sequences, with roughly 42% observed a single time. This clonotype was seen a handful of times. The antigen is not known. Germline CDR1 is SNHLY and CDR2 is FYNNEI. CDR3 length equals 13 residues. The ends were cut back, 7 bases at V and 7 bases at J, with 16 bases in the middle. The sequencing here drew on cultured PBMCs, taken from culture after CMV antigen stimulation. The receptor's source is a human donor in good health (CMV status not recorded). Some clones in this sample may be carry-over from other donors' samples. The genes are TRBV2 and TRBJ1-1; weak D call: TRBD1 (6 bases). CDR3: CASTLGQGVEAFF. The CDR3 DNA reads TGTGCCAGCACCTTGGGACAAGGGGTTGAAGCTTTCTTT. Using reference TRBV2 and TRBJ1-1 for the parts outside the CDR3, the full variable domain is EPEVTQTPSHQVTQMGQEVILRCVPISNHLYFYWYRQILGQKVEFLVSFYNNEISEKSEIFDDQFSVERPDGSNFTLKIRSTKLEDSAMYFCASTLGQGVEAFFGQGTRLTVV.